This TCR beta chain was captured by sequencing in a study of T-cell memory formation after mild COVID-19. For the study at large: Largely donor-specific TCR clusters were found. Study results and caveats: Shrinking CD4+ clones were chiefly CM and EM; CD8+ ones were chiefly EMRA. Pre-infection memory held some responding clones, suggesting pre-existing cross-reactive T cells responded. Clones that got smaller from day 15 to 85 had even CD4/CD8, while clones growing later tipped toward CD4+.

A remark on this clonotype: Its antigen is not known.

Using its own MiXCR run on the 5' RACE reads, TCRdb lists one record per CDR3 protein. This table holds about 560,000 distinct CDR3 sequences, around 16% found once. V shed 1 base and J 8 bases; nucleotides not matched to a gene: 14. The CDR3 covers 17 residues. Germline lookup yields CDR1 DFQATT and CDR2 SNEGSKA (reference sequence). The receptor was derived from an adult woman who had mild COVID-19 (a few samples of this study predate the infection). Cell type and time point are not known. The sample consisted of PBMCs or a T cell subset sorted from them (not recorded which). The chain recombines TRBV20-1 with TRBJ2-1, with TRBD1 matching over 10 bases. CDR3 region: CSARVTGTGDLRYEQFF. The CDR3, as DNA: TGCAGTGCTAGAGTAACCGGGACAGGGGACCTTCGGTATGAGCAGTTCTTC.